This T cell receptor beta chain was found in a study of technical replicates of blood from a handful of donors. The CDR3 region is 20 residues in length, termini included. The germline V gene encodes CDR1 MNHEY and CDR2 SMNVEV (reference sequence). A remark on this clone: The DNA is left out, because the CDR3 cannot be placed on it with certainty; the CDR3 is given as TCRdb lists it.

TCRdb keeps only in-frame clones here, not all; method: immunoSEQ multiplex PCR. The sample has about 15,000 clones; around 90% are singletons. The material sequenced was PBMCs. This sequence was found in a human donor in good health. The rearrangement joins TRBV27 to TRBJ2-6; TRBD2 is taken as the D call from the table, unchecked against the DNA. The CDR3 protein is CASSSSGLAGTTSGANVLTF.